Listed here are 11 T cell receptor beta chains from one sample, sequenced in a study of T cell repertoires in cytomegalovirus infection. Their cognate antigens are unknown. TCRdb analysed the reads with MiXCR anew, one entry per CDR3 protein. The data contain approximately 110,000 distinct CDR3 sequences, about 32% of them singletons. Sequencing used CD8+ T cells from cultured PBMCs, obtained from culture after CMV antigen stimulation. These receptors were obtained from a human donor in good health (CMV status not recorded). Some clones in this sample may be carry-over from other donors' samples.

This clonotype was counted at least ten times. The chain recombines TRBV6-5 with TRBJ2-7, with 11 bases lining up with TRBD1. The CDR3 is made up of 15 amino acids. Germline CDR1 reads MNHEY; CDR2 reads SVGAGI. Trimming at V came to 2 bases and at J to 6 bases, leaving 6 bases not matched to a gene. In nucleotides, the CDR3 is TGTGCCAGCAGTTACGACGGACAGGGGGCTGGCGAGCAGTACTTC. It yields the protein CASSYDGQGAGEQYF.

The V and J genes are TRBV5-6 and TRBJ1-6; no firm D call. V was shortened by 0 bases and J by 5 bases, with 6 bases between the two germline ends. Germline-derived CDR1 and CDR2 are SGHDT and YYEEEE. The CDR3 spans 14 residues. This chain's CDR3 is CASSLGQDNSPLHF. CDR3 sequence (DNA): TGTGCCAGCAGCTTGGGCCAGGATAATTCACCCCTCCACTTT.

J is TRBJ1-6 and V is TRBV6-1, with a tentative D call TRBD1 (6 bases). V was trimmed by 8 bases and J by 10 bases, leaving 18 bases between them. The CDR3 totals 14 residues. The V gene's germline CDR1 is MNHNS and CDR2 SASEGT. In DNA form, the CDR3 reads TGTGCCAGCCGCATGACACTGAGGGGGTCACCCCTCCACTTT. Its translation is CASRMTLRGSPLHF.

This clonotype was recorded many times. The rearrangement links TRBV7-3 to TRBJ2-3, with D possibly matching TRBD2 (6 bases). From germline, CDR1 is SGHTA and CDR2 FQGTGA. Trimming removed 0 bases at V and 1 base at J, with 11 bases between. The CDR3 extends over 16 amino acids. CDR3 in DNA: TGTGCCAGCAGCTTAACTGGGGGGACTGGCACAGATACGCAGTATTTT. This codes for CASSLTGGTGTDTQYF.

This clonotype was seen a few times. The chain has TRBV11-2 and TRBJ2-7; D unresolved. V lost 6 bases and J 2 bases, leaving 14 bases between the germline ends. Germline-derived CDR1 and CDR2 are SGHAT and FQNNGV. This CDR3 contains 14 residues. DNA of the CDR3: TGTGCCAGCAGTACCCGAGACACAGCCTACGAGCAGTACTTC. As protein: CASSTRDTAYEQYF.

This clonotype was detected only a few times. The V call is TRBV6-2 or TRBV6-3, the J call TRBJ2-7, with 9 positions matching TRBD1. The CDR3 runs 15 residues. The trim removed 1 base at V and 5 bases at J, leaving 6 bases unmatched. The germline CDR1 and CDR2 sequences are MNHEY and SVGEGT. The CDR3 region is CASSYFWTGEHEQYF. The CDR3 bases are TGTGCCAGCAGTTACTTCTGGACAGGGGAGCACGAGCAGTACTTC.

The chain joins TRBV7-3 to TRBJ1-3; D is uncertain. This CDR3 region has 10 residues. In germline, CDR1 is SGHTA, CDR2 FQGTGA. CDR3 sequence reads: CPPSGNTIYF. The CDR3 region has the DNA TGTCCCCCCTCTGGAAACACCATATATTTT.

The chain combines TRBV4-2 with TRBJ2-3; no clear D. Germline CDR1 and CDR2: LGHNA and YNFKEQ. V was trimmed by 5 bases and J by 1 base, leaving 22 bases between them. The CDR3 extends over 18 amino acids. CDR3 nucleotides: TGTGCCAGCAGCTTCCAACTTCGTAGGGTGATTGGCACAGATACGCAGTATTTT. Protein: CASSFQLRRVIGTDTQYF.

CDR3 sequence reads: CASSLSGGPGHEQYF. The CDR3 nucleotides read TGTGCCAGCAGTTTATCAGGGGGGCCCGGACACGAGCAGTACTTC. The V and J genes are TRBV27 and TRBJ2-7, with D possibly being TRBD1 or TRBD2 (6 bases each). V lost 0 bases and J 5 bases, leaving 14 bases between the germline ends. Germline V lookup: CDR1 MNHEY, CDR2 SMNVEV (reference sequence). This CDR3 is built from 15 residues.

This clonotype turned up a few times. The V and J genes are TRBV15 and TRBJ1-1, with unresolved D. Between the trimmed V and J ends, which lost 1 base and 1 base, there was a span of 16 bases. Per the germline V gene, CDR1 is LNHNV and CDR2 is YYDKDF (reference sequence). The CDR3 length is 17 residues. The CDR3 reads CATSRVRESGWNTEAFF. The CDR3 nucleotides are TGTGCCACCAGCAGAGTCCGGGAATCTGGGTGGAACACTGAAGCTTTCTTT.

The sample holds a few counts of this clonotype. The rearrangement links TRBV7-6 to TRBJ2-3; possibly TRBD2 for D (6 bases). The CDR3 is 14 residues long. Germline V CDR1 and CDR2: SGHVS, FNYEAQ. V dropped 4 bases and J dropped 4 bases, with 12 bases sitting between them. CDR3 residues: CASSSLGEADTQYF. CDR3 nucleotides: TGTGCCAGCAGCTCATTGGGGGAGGCAGATACGCAGTATTTT. Full variable domain (outside the CDR3, taken from reference TRBV7-6 and TRBJ2-3): GAGVSQSPRYKVTKRGQDVALRCDPISGHVSLYWYRQALGQGPEFLTYFNYEAQQDKSGLPNDRFSAERPEGSISTLTIQRTEQRDSAMYRCASSSLGEADTQYFGPGTRLTVL.